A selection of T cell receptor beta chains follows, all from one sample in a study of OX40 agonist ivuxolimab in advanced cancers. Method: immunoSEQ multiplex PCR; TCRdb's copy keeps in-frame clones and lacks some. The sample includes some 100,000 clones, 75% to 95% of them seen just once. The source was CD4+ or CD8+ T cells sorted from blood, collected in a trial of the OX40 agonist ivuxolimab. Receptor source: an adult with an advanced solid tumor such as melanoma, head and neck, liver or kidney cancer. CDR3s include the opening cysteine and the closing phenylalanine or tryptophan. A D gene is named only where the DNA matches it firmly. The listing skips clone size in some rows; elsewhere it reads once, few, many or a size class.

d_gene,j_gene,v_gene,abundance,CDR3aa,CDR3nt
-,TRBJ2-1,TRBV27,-,CASSFRSGLQFF,TGTGCCAGCAGTTTCAGATCGGGACTGCAGTTCTTC
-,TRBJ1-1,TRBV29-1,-,CSVTGAGVGTEAFF,TGCAGCGTTACCGGGGCGGGTGTAGGGACTGAAGCTTTCTTT
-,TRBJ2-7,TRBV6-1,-,CASSRGAFYEQYF,TGTGCCAGCAGTAGAGGGGCTTTCTACGAGCAGTACTTC
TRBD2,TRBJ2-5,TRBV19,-,CASSITGGGETQYF,TGTGCCAGTAGTATAACGGGAGGAGGAGAGACCCAGTACTTC
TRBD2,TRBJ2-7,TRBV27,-,CASRIAGGFYEQYF,TGTGCCAGCAGGATAGCGGGAGGGTTCTACGAGCAGTACTTC
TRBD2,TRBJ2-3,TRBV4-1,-,CASSQGSGRKGDTQYF,TGCGCCAGCAGCCAAGGTAGCGGGAGGAAAGGGGATACGCAGTATTTT
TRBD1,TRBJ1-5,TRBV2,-,CASSERQGGSQPQHF,TGTGCCAGCAGTGAGAGACAGGGAGGAAGCCAGCCCCAGCATTTT
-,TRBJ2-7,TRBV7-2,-,CASSTGYEQYF,TGTGCCAGCAGCACCGGATACGAGCAGTACTTC
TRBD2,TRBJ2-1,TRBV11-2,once,CASSLVSTSGSVEQFF,TGTGCCAGCAGCTTAGTGTCTACTAGCGGGAGTGTTGAGCAGTTCTTC
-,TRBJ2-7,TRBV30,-,CAWGISSYEQYF,TGTGCCTGGGGAATTAGTTCCTACGAGCAGTACTTC
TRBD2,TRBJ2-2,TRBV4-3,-,CASSQGTSGRRTGELFF,TGCGCCAGCAGCCAAGGTACCAGCGGGAGGAGGACCGGGGAGCTGTTTTTT
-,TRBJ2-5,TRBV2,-,CASSLTKETQYF,TGTGCCAGCAGCCTGACTAAGGAGACCCAGTACTTC
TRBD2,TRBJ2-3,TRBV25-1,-,CASSCVGGPLDTQYF,TGTGCCAGCAGTTGTGTGGGAGGGCCTTTAGATACGCAGTATTTT
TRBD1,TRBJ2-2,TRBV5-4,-,CASSYDRGANTGELFF,TGTGCCAGCAGCTATGACAGGGGTGCGAACACCGGGGAGCTGTTTTTT
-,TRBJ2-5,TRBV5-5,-,CASSQPGAETQYF,TGTGCCAGCAGCCAACCAGGGGCAGAGACCCAGTACTTC
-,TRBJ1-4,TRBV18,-,CASSPQLAQGENEKLFF,TGTGCCAGCTCACCACAGTTGGCACAGGGCGAGAATGAAAAACTGTTTTTT
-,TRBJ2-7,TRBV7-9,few,CASSLATARIYEQYF,TGTGCCAGCAGCTTAGCGACAGCTCGGATTTACGAGCAGTACTTC
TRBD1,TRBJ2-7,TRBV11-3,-,CASSPGTGANEQYF,TGTGCCAGCAGCCCCGGGACAGGCGCCAACGAGCAGTACTTC
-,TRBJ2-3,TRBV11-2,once,CASSNRDSTDTQYF,TGTGCCAGCAGCAACCGGGACAGCACAGATACGCAGTATTTT
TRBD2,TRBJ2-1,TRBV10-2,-,CASSGLAGGYNEQFF,TGCGCCAGCAGCGGACTAGCGGGAGGGTACAATGAGCAGTTCTTC
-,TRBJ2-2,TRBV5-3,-,CARSLNSGGGPTGELFF,TGTGCCAGAAGCTTGAACTCTGGGGGAGGCCCCACCGGGGAGCTGTTTTTT
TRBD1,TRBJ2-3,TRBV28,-,CASRAGTAYTDTQYF,TGTGCCAGCAGGGCCGGGACAGCGTACACAGATACGCAGTATTTT
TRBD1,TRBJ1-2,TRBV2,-,CASSARPGQAYGYTF,TGTGCCAGCAGCGCTAGGCCGGGACAGGCTTATGGCTACACCTTC